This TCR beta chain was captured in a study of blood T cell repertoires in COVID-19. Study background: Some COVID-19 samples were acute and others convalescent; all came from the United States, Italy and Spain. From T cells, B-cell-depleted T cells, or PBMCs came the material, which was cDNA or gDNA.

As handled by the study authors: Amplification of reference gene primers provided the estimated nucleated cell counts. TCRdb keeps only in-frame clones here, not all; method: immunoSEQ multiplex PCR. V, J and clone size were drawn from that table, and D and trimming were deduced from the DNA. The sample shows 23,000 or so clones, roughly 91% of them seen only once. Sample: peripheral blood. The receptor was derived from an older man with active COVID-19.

DNA for the CDR3: TGTGCCAGCAACATACAGGGGGTAGGGTCACCCCTCCACTTT. This gives the protein CASNIQGVGSPLHF. The J gene is TRBJ1-6, the V gene TRBV6-5; 8 nucleotides agree with TRBD1. The CDR3 totals 14 residues. Germline CDR1 is MNHEY and CDR2 is SVGAGI. V dropped 7 bases and J dropped 10; count of bases not matched to a gene: 9.